The clone carrying this TCR beta chain was observed a handful of times. How the authors handled the data: Estimates of nucleated cell counts were drawn from the amplification of reference gene primers. Generated by immunoSEQ multiplex PCR, the TCRdb table keeps only in-frame clones and is missing some. V and J calls and clone size are given by that table; D and trimming were obtained from the DNA. The sample gives more than 100,000 clones, around 78% of which show up once; about 2.3% is in the top ten. This entry is derived from a study of blood T cell repertoires in COVID-19. At the level of the study: Collection of acute and convalescent COVID-19 samples took place in the United States, Italy and Spain. PBMCs, B-cell-depleted T cells, or T cells provided the cDNA or gDNA that made up the material.

Deletions cut 4 bases from V and 2 bases from J, with 12 bases between. The CDR3 contains 16 residues. Looked up from germline, CDR1 is SEHNR and CDR2 is FQNEAQ (reference sequence). The source of this sequence is a man aged 70-80 years with acute or convalescent COVID-19. This sequence joins TRBV7-9 and TRBJ1-6, with a weak D call TRBD1 (6 bases). The sample taken for sequencing was peripheral blood. In DNA form, the CDR3 reads TGTGCCAGCAGCTCACCCGGGACAACCTATAATTCACCCCTCCACTTT. Its translation: CASSSPGTTYNSPLHF.